These 4 T cell receptor beta chains were all obtained from the same sample, sequenced in a study of blood T cell repertoires in COVID-19. Produced via immunoSEQ multiplex PCR; TCRdb's table is partial and in-frame only. The sample includes approximately 220,000 clones, 85% to 90% seen only once; the top ten take about 16%. The specimen was PBMCs or T cells enriched from blood (not recorded which). The source of these receptors is a man between 25 and 39 years old who had been exposed to COVID-19.

The chain combines TRBV7-2 with TRBJ2-3, with 13 bases identical to TRBD2. Germline assignment: CDR1 SGHTA and CDR2 FQGNSA. V shed 4 bases, J shed 0 bases, and the junction held 4 bases outside the gene matches. The CDR3 is 17 amino acids. The CDR3 sequence is CASSSGLAGPSTDTQYF. In DNA, the CDR3 is TGTGCCAGCAGCTCGGGACTAGCGGGGCCTAGCACAGATACGCAGTATTTT.

In its sample, this clone was seen once. The chain couples TRBV5-8 to TRBJ1-2; D is unresolved. Trimming took off 7 bases at V and 4 bases at J, with 14 bases between the two ends. This CDR3 has 13 amino acids. Per germline, CDR1 SGHTS and CDR2 YDEGEE. The CDR3 DNA sequence: TGTGCCAGCGGCACGGGATTTTTCTATGGCTACACCTTC. Protein product: CASGTGFFYGYTF.

The DNA of the CDR3 is TGTGCCAGCAGCTTCCTAGGGACAGACACCGGGGAGCTGTTTTTT. As protein: CASSFLGTDTGELFF. This chain uses TRBV5-5 with TRBJ2-2; TRBD1 matches 7 bases. The germline CDR1 and CDR2 sequences are SGHKS and YYEKEE (reference sequence). The junction had 4 bases not matched to a gene; V was cut back by 2 bases and J by 3 bases. The CDR3 loop spans 15 amino acids.

The chain recombines TRBV2 with TRBJ1-2; perhaps TRBD1 as D (5 bases). The germline gives CDR1 SNHLY, CDR2 FYNNEI. CDR3 length equals 13 residues. V was clipped by 3 bases and J by 2 bases, with 7 bases between them. This CDR3 reads CASSDAGNYGYTF. The CDR3 DNA sequence: TGTGCCAGCAGTGATGCAGGGAACTATGGCTACACCTTC.